The subject of this entry is one T cell receptor (beta chain). This receptor's antigen is unknown. No much larger clone is present one base from it, and per-base qualities are unavailable. The CDR3 has 14 amino acids, counting the end cysteine and phenylalanine. Kept here is only the CDR3 DNA, which spans 42 bases and is read in frame from base 1. The germline V and J ends show losses of 5 bases and 6 bases respectively, and no gene match explains 7 bases of the junction. For CDR1 and CDR2, the germline V gene (reference sequence) lists SGHNT and YYREEE. This entry is derived from a study of control samples from healthy donors and cancer patients (dated by TCRdb to about 2020). Library prep was done by the immunoSEQ multiplex PCR assay. This immuneACCESS table, as held by TCRdb, lists in-frame sequences with V and J called but not all clones. Of the missing ones, under half trace to an unresolved V gene in checked studies; the others have no known cause. This sample has over 60,000 clones in its table, and around nine tenths of those were observed once. The ten largest make up under 2.5% of the sample.

This TCR was sampled from a woman aged 55-69 years with head and neck cancer. The specimen was PBMCs. The V and J segments used are TRBV5-4 and TRBJ2-2; 7 bases in the junction line up with TRBD2. The CDR3 amino acid sequence is: CASSAGTNSGELFF. Read as DNA, the sequence is TGTGCCAGCAGTGCCGGGACTAATTCCGGGGAGCTGTTTTTT.